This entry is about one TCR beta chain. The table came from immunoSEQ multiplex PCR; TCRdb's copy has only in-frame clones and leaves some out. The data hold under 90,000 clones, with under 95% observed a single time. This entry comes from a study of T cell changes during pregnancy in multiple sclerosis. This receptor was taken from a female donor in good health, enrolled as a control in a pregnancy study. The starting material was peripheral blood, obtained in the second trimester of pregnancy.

The chain's CDR3 is CASSLGLREGALTEAFF. The DNA for the CDR3 is TGTGCCAGCAGTTTAGGCCTTCGGGAGGGGGCGCTGACTGAAGCTTTCTTT. The gene calls are TRBV28 and TRBJ1-1; 7 bases match TRBD1. The CDR3 spans 17 residues. After removal of 2 bases from V and 5 bases from J, the junction contained 14 bases not matched to a gene. The germline V gene has CDR1 MDHEN and CDR2 SYDVKM.